These 29 T cell receptor beta chains were all obtained from the same sample, sequenced in a study of blood T cell repertoires in COVID-19. Profiled with immunoSEQ multiplex PCR; TCRdb holds only in-frame clones, not every one. The data show approximately 270,000 clones, with roughly 85% seen just once and approximately 9.9% held by the top ten. Sequences were obtained from peripheral blood. Every receptor here comes from a woman between 70 and 85 years old with acute or convalescent COVID-19.

This clone was seen just once. This chain joins TRBV7-8 and TRBJ2-3; TRBD2 agrees at 8 bases. J was trimmed by 0 bases and V by 5 bases; bases with no gene match: 7. The CDR3 is 16 amino acids. Germline CDR1 SGHVS, CDR2 FQNEAQ. As DNA, the CDR3 is TGTGCCAGCAGCCCCCGGGGGGGACCTAGCACAGATACGCAGTATTTT. Protein: CASSPRGGPSTDTQYF.

The chain carries TRBV12-5 and TRBJ2-5; 11 bases map to TRBD2. Germline V gene data show CDR1 as LGHNT and CDR2 as FRNRAP. J gave up 2 bases and V 7 bases, and 9 bases lay outside the gene matches. The CDR3 is made up of 16 amino acids. The DNA for the CDR3 is TGTGCTAGTGCCCGGGGGCTAGCGGGGGGTCAAGAGACCCAGTACTTC. It is translated as CASARGLAGGQETQYF.

The chain recombines TRBV2 with TRBJ2-5, with 7 bases fitting TRBD1. CDR1 and CDR2 (germline): SNHLY, FYNNEI. The J segment lost 8 bases and the V segment lost 7 bases, leaving 7 bases of the junction unmatched. The CDR3 covers 12 residues. CDR3 coding DNA: TGTGCCAGCAATGAGGGGGCGGAAACCCAGTACTTC. Its translation: CASNEGAETQYF.

This sequence joins TRBV5-4 and TRBJ1-2, with D tentatively TRBD1 (5 bases). This CDR3 contains 14 residues. Trimming removed 0 bases at V and 6 bases at J, with 12 bases between. Germline V gives CDR1 SGHNT, CDR2 YYREEE (reference sequence). The CDR3 DNA is TGTGCCAGCAGCTTGGATCAGGGAATGGATGGCTACACCTTC. This codes for CASSLDQGMDGYTF.

The chain combines TRBV27 with TRBJ2-2; 10 bases match TRBD1. The CDR3 runs 18 residues. V shed 5 bases, J shed 4 bases, and the junction held 13 bases outside the gene matches. Looked up from germline, CDR1 is MNHEY and CDR2 is SMNVEV (reference sequence). The CDR3 sequence: CASSPRRDRGVITGELFF. In nucleotides, the CDR3 is TGTGCCAGCAGTCCTAGGCGGGACAGGGGTGTTATCACCGGGGAGCTGTTTTTT.

V is TRBV5-1 and J is TRBJ1-2; D ambiguous. V lost 0 bases and J lost 4, with 10 bases in between. Germline CDR1 and CDR2: SGHRS and YFSETQ. CDR3 length equals 14 residues. The CDR3 sequence: CASSLVTAGYGYTF. The CDR3 bases are TGCGCCAGCAGCTTGGTAACGGCGGGCTATGGCTACACCTTC.

The chain is built from TRBV6-1 and TRBJ2-1; 7 bases agree with TRBD2. The CDR3 consists of 12 residues. J gave up 13 bases and V 3 bases, and 6 bases lay outside the gene matches. From germline, CDR1 is MNHNS and CDR2 SASEGT. CDR3 nucleotides: TGTGCCAGCAGTGATAGGGGACTAACTCAGTTCTTC. Residues: CASSDRGLTQFF.

V gene TRBV9 combines with J gene TRBJ1-2; TRBD1 is a possible D gene (6 bases). The CDR3 consists of 15 residues. V lost 4 bases to trimming and J lost 4 bases, with 17 bases between them. Looked up from germline, CDR1 is SGDLS and CDR2 is YYNGEE. CDR3 sequence (DNA): TGTGCCAGCAGCTCCACGGGGGGGGCCGGCTATGGCTACACCTTC. The encoded protein is CASSSTGGAGYGYTF. Complete variable domain (other parts from reference TRBV9 and TRBJ1-2): DSGVTQTPKHLITATGQRVTLRCSPRSGDLSVYWYQQSLDQGLQFLIQYYNGEERAKGNILERFSAQQFPDLHSELNLSSLELGDSALYFCASSSTGGAGYGYTFGSGTRLTVV.

Written as DNA, the CDR3 is TGTGCCACCAGCGGGGGACTTTTCACAGATACGCAGTATTTT. It codes for CATSGGLFTDTQYF. The chain joins TRBV15 to TRBJ2-3, with a possible D match to TRBD2 (6 bases). Germline V lookup: CDR1 LNHNV, CDR2 YYDKDF (reference sequence). The CDR3 is 14 amino acids. V lost 5 bases, J lost 2 bases, and 11 bases lay in between.

V and J are TRBV7-9 and TRBJ2-7, with 7 nucleotides matching TRBD1. The V gene end was trimmed by 5 bases and the J gene end by 4 bases; junction bases not matched to a gene: 8. Germline V gene lookup returns CDR1 SEHNR and CDR2 FQNEAQ (reference sequence). The CDR3 has 14 amino acids. For the CDR3, the DNA is TGTGCCAGCAGCCCTACCGGGACAGTTTACGAGCAGTACTTC. Amino acid sequence: CASSPTGTVYEQYF.

In the case of this clone: Other DNA sequences from this sample encode an identical CDR3 as well. The rearrangement joins TRBV18 to TRBJ1-1, with a weak D call TRBD1 (5 bases). The V end lost 3 bases, the J end lost 0 bases, and 5 bases lay between the germline ends. Germline V CDR1 and CDR2: KGHSH, LQKENI. The CDR3 runs 13 residues. In DNA, the CDR3 is TGTGCCAGCTCACCGGACATGAACACTGAAGCTTTCTTT. Translation: CASSPDMNTEAFF.

CDR3 nucleotides: TGCGCCAGCAGCAACCGGACAGGAACGGCTGGAAACACCATATATTTT. As protein: CASSNRTGTAGNTIYF. The chain couples TRBV5-1 to TRBJ1-3, with TRBD1 matching over 7 bases. Per germline, CDR1 SGHRS and CDR2 YFSETQ. The CDR3 is 16 amino acids. The V gene end was trimmed by 4 bases and the J gene end by 2 bases; junction bases not matched to a gene: 9.

The genes are TRBV19 and TRBJ1-1; 8 positions match TRBD1. Unmatched junction bases numbered 10, after V lost 5 bases and J lost 5 bases. The CDR3 totals 15 residues. Germline V gene data show CDR1 as LNHDA and CDR2 as SQIVND (reference sequence). As DNA, the CDR3 is TGTGCCAGTAGTTATCAGGGGGCGGCGAGGACTGAAGCTTTCTTT. Protein product: CASSYQGAARTEAFF. Combining the CDR3 with reference TRBV19 and TRBJ1-1 gives the whole variable domain DGGITQSPKYLFRKEGQNVTLSCEQNLNHDAMYWYRQDPGQGLRLIYYSQIVNDFQKGDIAEGYSVSREKKESFPLTVTSAQKNPTAFYLCASSYQGAARTEAFFGQGTRLTVV.

The chain couples TRBV5-1 to TRBJ1-6, with D perhaps TRBD1 (6 bases). Germline CDR1 SGHRS, CDR2 YFSETQ. The CDR3 loop spans 15 amino acids. V lost 0 bases and J lost 7, with 11 bases in between. CDR3 nucleotide sequence: TGCGCCAGCAGCTTGGCAGCAGGGGAGAATTCACCCCTCCACTTT. Translating it yields CASSLAAGENSPLHF.

The chain uses TRBV19 and TRBJ1-5, with 10 bases lining up with TRBD1. The V segment lost 3 bases and the J segment 0 bases; nucleotides outside the gene matches: 8. Looked up from germline, CDR1 is LNHDA and CDR2 is SQIVND (reference sequence). The CDR3 is 18 residues long. DNA of the CDR3: TGTGCCAGTAGTATCGGGGGACAGGGGTTTTCTAGCAATCAGCCCCAGCATTTT. Translated, it gives CASSIGGQGFSSNQPQHF.

V is TRBV19 and J is TRBJ2-2; 10 bases align to TRBD2. V lost 6 bases and J lost 4; bases outside the gene matches: 2. The germline V gene encodes CDR1 LNHDA and CDR2 SQIVND (reference sequence). The CDR3 has 14 residues. As DNA, the CDR3 is TGTGCCAGTAGCCGACTAGCGGGCACCGGGGAGCTGTTTTTT. As protein: CASSRLAGTGELFF.

The chain recombines TRBV5-6 with TRBJ2-1; TRBD2 might be the D (6 bases). The CDR3 covers 16 residues. V lost 4 bases, J lost 2 bases, and 16 bases lay in between. Looked up from germline, CDR1 is SGHDT and CDR2 is YYEEEE. CDR3 DNA: TGTGCCAGCAGCCCGCTCAATGGAGGGCCCTACAATGAGCAGTTCTTC. The encoded protein is CASSPLNGGPYNEQFF.

V gene TRBV5-1 combines with J gene TRBJ1-2, with 9 bases lining up with TRBD1. CDR3 length: 14 amino acids. Germline loops: CDR1 SGHRS, CDR2 YFSETQ. J gave up 7 bases and V 4 bases, and 8 bases lay outside the gene matches. Here the CDR3 reads CASSPSGTGTGYTF. CDR3 coding DNA: TGCGCCAGCAGCCCTTCCGGGACAGGGACTGGCTACACCTTC.

The chain carries TRBV6-7 and TRBJ2-7; TRBD1 matches at 7 bases. TRBV6-7 is labeled an ORF, and its function is uncertain. With 6 bases clipped from V and 0 bases from J, the junction kept 11 bases outside the gene matches. This CDR3 region has 16 residues. The CDR3 region has the DNA TGTGCCAGCAGGGACCTGCTCCGGGACAGCTCCTACGAGCAGTACTTC. Translation: CASRDLLRDSSYEQYF.

The chain joins TRBV3-1 (or the pseudogene TRBV3-2) to TRBJ2-3; TRBD2 might be the D (7 bases). The CDR3 has 19 amino acids. CDR1 LGHDT and CDR2 YNNKEL come from the germline V gene (reference sequence). Trimming cost V 1 base and J 0 bases, with 20 bases left between them. The CDR3 loop is CASSQGSGAARGSTDTQYF. The DNA of the CDR3 is TGTGCCAGCAGCCAAGGGTCGGGGGCCGCGCGGGGGAGCACAGATACGCAGTATTTT.

CDR3 amino acids: CASGPRGGFGDTQYF. In nucleotides, the CDR3 is TGCGCGTCGGGTCCCCGCGGGGGCTTTGGGGATACGCAGTATTTT. The genes are TRBV5-1 and TRBJ2-3; weak D call: TRBD2 (7 bases). The CDR3 runs 15 residues. Germline assignment: CDR1 SGHRS and CDR2 YFSETQ.

The V gene is TRBV2, the J gene TRBJ1-1; weak D call: TRBD1 (5 bases). The length of the CDR3 is 13 residues. The V gene lost 6 bases and the J gene lost 7 bases, with 15 bases spanning the gap. CDR1 and CDR2 from the germline V gene are SNHLY and FYNNEI. The CDR3 region has the DNA TGTGCCAGCAGGGCTGACAGAACACTTGAAGCTTTCTTT. Translated: CASRADRTLEAFF.

This clone appeared once. The chain is built from TRBV5-4 and TRBJ2-3; D call uncertain. The CDR3 spans 14 residues. V dropped 0 bases and J dropped 3 bases, with 8 bases sitting between them. Per germline, CDR1 SGHNT and CDR2 YYREEE (reference sequence). The DNA for the CDR3 is TGTGCCAGCAGCTTGGGAGCGTCGACAGATACGCAGTATTTT. It encodes CASSLGASTDTQYF. Complete variable domain (other parts from reference TRBV5-4 and TRBJ2-3): ETGVTQSPTHLIKTRGQQVTLRCSSQSGHNTVSWYQQALGQGPQFIFQYYREEENGRGNFPPRFSGLQFPNYSSELNVNALELDDSALYLCASSLGASTDTQYFGPGTRLTVL.

The V call is TRBV27, the J call TRBJ1-5, with D possibly being TRBD1 (5 bases). CDR1 MNHEY and CDR2 SMNVEV come from the germline V gene (reference sequence). V shed 3 bases and J shed 1 base, with 10 bases lying between them. This CDR3 has 15 residues. As DNA, the CDR3 is TGTGCCAGCAGTTTGGCAGGGTTGAGCAATCAGCCCCAGCATTTT. Translating gives CASSLAGLSNQPQHF.

CDR3: CSVGNRGLGRMSTEAFF. CDR3 coding DNA: TGCAGCGTTGGAAACAGGGGGCTAGGGAGGATGAGCACTGAAGCTTTCTTT. The chain links TRBV29-1 to TRBJ1-1; 9 nucleotides agree with TRBD1. The junction had 16 bases not matched to a gene; V was cut back by 4 bases and J by 4 bases. In germline, CDR1 is SQVTM, CDR2 ANQGSEA. The CDR3 loop spans 17 amino acids.

The V gene is TRBV2, the J gene TRBJ1-3; a weak D match, TRBD1 (6 bases). Trimming stripped 8 bases from V and 0 bases from J, with 11 bases between. There are 14 residues in the CDR3. CDR1 is SNHLY, CDR2 FYNNEI, per germline. CDR3 loop: CASRQGTSGNTIYF. CDR3 sequence (DNA): TGTGCCAGCCGCCAGGGGACCTCTGGAAACACCATATATTTT.

The chain couples TRBV7-6 to TRBJ2-3; 7 bases align to TRBD2. There are 15 residues in the CDR3. The V and J ends lost 3 bases and 0 bases, in that order; junction bases with no gene match: 3. Germline V gene data show CDR1 as SGHVS and CDR2 as FNYEAQ. The CDR3 coding sequence is TGTGCCAGCAGCTTCGGCGGGAGAAGCACAGATACGCAGTATTTT. This encodes CASSFGGRSTDTQYF.

The V call is TRBV10-3, the J call TRBJ1-1, with D possibly matching TRBD1 (5 bases). This CDR3 is 13 amino acids long. Trimming removed 2 bases at V and 6 bases at J, with 10 bases between. Germline-derived CDR1 and CDR2 are ENHRY and SYGVKD. CDR3 sequence reads: CAISERREAEAFF. CDR3 sequence (DNA): TGTGCCATCAGTGAGCGCAGGGAGGCTGAAGCTTTCTTT.

The V gene is TRBV19, the J gene TRBJ1-1, with D possibly being TRBD1 (6 bases). Trimming pared 8 bases from V and 2 bases from J, leaving 12 bases between. Germline V gene lookup returns CDR1 LNHDA and CDR2 SQIVND (reference sequence). The CDR3 length is 13 residues. The CDR3 DNA is TGTGCCAGTGCTGGACAGCTAAACACTGAAGCTTTCTTT. Its translation is CASAGQLNTEAFF.